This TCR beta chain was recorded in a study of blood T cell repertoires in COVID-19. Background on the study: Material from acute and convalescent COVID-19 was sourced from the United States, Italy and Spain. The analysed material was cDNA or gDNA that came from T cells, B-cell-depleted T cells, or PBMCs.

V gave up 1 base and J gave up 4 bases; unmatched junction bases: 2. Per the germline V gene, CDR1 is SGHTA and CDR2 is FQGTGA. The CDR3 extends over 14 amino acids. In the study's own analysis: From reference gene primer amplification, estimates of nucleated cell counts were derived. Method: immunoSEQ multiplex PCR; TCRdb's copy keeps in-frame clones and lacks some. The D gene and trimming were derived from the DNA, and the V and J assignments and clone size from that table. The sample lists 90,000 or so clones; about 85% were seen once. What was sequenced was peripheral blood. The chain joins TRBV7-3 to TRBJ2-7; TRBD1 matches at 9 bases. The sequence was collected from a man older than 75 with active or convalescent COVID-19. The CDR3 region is CASSLMGQGYEQYF. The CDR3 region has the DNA TGTGCCAGCAGCTTAATGGGACAGGGTTACGAGCAGTACTTC.